This passage covers 18 T cell receptor beta chains from one sample sequenced in a study of shared clonotypes between healthy human individuals (TCRdb year 2020). CD8 naive samples consisted of CD45RO-negative cells that were positively selected for CCR7, yielding a CD45RA+CCR7+ population without TemRA cells. Libraries were prepared through the immunoSEQ multiplex PCR assay. As stored in TCRdb, this immuneACCESS dataset retains in-frame rearrangements with V and J assigned. A fraction of the clones does not appear; measured against another copy, unresolved V genes explain less than half of the discrepancy, and the remainder lacks a known reason. Here the sample has hundreds of thousands of clones; about 96% occur a single time. The ten largest clones capture less than 0.13% of the sample. Sequenced sample: naive CD8+ T cells sorted from blood. This sample's cell subset or site label indicates: CD45RA+CCR7+. All receptors come from a woman aged 30 to 39 in good health.

The chain links TRBV28 to TRBJ2-2; D is unresolved. The ends were cut back, 6 bases at V and 0 bases at J, with 8 bases in the middle. CDR1 is MDHEN, CDR2 SYDVKM, per germline. The CDR3 extends over 14 amino acids. CDR3: CASSPSPNTGELFF. CDR3 DNA: TGTGCCAGCAGCCCCTCTCCGAACACCGGGGAGCTGTTTTTT.

CDR3 coding DNA: TGTGCCAGCAGCTTAATTGGACCTTCGCACGAGCAGTACTTC. This codes for CASSLIGPSHEQYF. The gene calls are TRBV11-1 and TRBJ2-7; D ambiguous. This CDR3 spans 14 amino acids. V was clipped by 2 bases and J by 5 bases, with 13 bases between them. Germline V gene data show CDR1 as SGHAT and CDR2 as FQDESV (reference sequence).

The rearrangement joins TRBV10-1 to TRBJ2-2, with D hard to call. The CDR3 length is 17 residues. Germline V CDR1 and CDR2: WNHNN, SYGVQD (reference sequence). V was cut by 0 bases and J by 0 bases, with 11 bases left in between. For the CDR3, the DNA is TGCGCCAGCAGTGAGTCGGTAGGGTTGACGAACACCGGGGAGCTGTTTTTT. It specifies CASSESVGLTNTGELFF.

This rearrangement joins TRBV10-2 to TRBJ1-2, with TRBD1 matching 8 bases. The CDR3 extends over 16 amino acids. Germline V gene data show CDR1 as WSHSY and CDR2 as SAAADI. V was clipped by 3 bases and J by 4 bases; unmatched bases: 10. CDR3 sequence: CASSEVGTGGFYGYTF. CDR3 in DNA: TGCGCCAGCAGTGAAGTGGGAACAGGGGGGTTCTATGGCTACACCTTC.

This chain links TRBV30 with TRBJ2-7; 14 bases match TRBD2. Germline V CDR1 and CDR2: GTSNPN, SVGIG (reference sequence). V trimming: 5 bases; J trimming: 6 bases; junction bases outside the gene matches: 12. This CDR3 has 16 amino acids. The CDR3 reads CAWAQGLAGAHGEQYF. The CDR3 bases are TGTGCCTGGGCCCAGGGACTAGCGGGAGCTCATGGCGAGCAGTACTTC. Full variable domain (rest looked up from reference TRBV30 and TRBJ2-7): SQTIHQWPATLVQPVGSPLSLECTVEGTSNPNLYWYRQAAGRGLQLLFYSVGIGQISSEVPQNLSASRPQDRQFILSSKKLLLSDSGFYLCAWAQGLAGAHGEQYFGPGTRLTVT.

The chain has TRBV7-9 and TRBJ2-5; 7 bases align to TRBD1. V trimming: 5 bases; J trimming: 5 bases; junction bases outside the gene matches: 8. This CDR3 has 14 residues. CDR1 is SEHNR, CDR2 FQNEAQ, per germline (reference sequence). DNA of the CDR3: TGTGCCAGCAGCATAAACAGGGGTCTTGAGACCCAGTACTTC. It specifies CASSINRGLETQYF.

The chain is built from TRBV29-1 and TRBJ2-4, with 7 bases fitting TRBD1. With V trimmed by 6 bases and J by 0 bases, 8 bases remained unmatched. The CDR3 is made up of 15 amino acids. CDR1 and CDR2 from the germline V gene are SQVTM and ANQGSEA. CDR3 DNA sequence: TGCAGCGTAATCGGACAGGAACTAGCCAAAAACATTCAGTACTTC. Protein: CSVIGQELAKNIQYF.

The chain has TRBV21-1 and TRBJ2-7; the DNA was not used to check the table's D call, TRBD2. TRBV21-1 counts as a pseudogene. This CDR3 spans 15 amino acids. The CDR3 DNA reads TGTGCCAGCAACCCAGCGGGAGGGCAATCCTACGAGCAGTACTTC. As protein: CASNPAGGQSYEQYF.

This chain connects TRBV4-1 to TRBJ2-5, with 10 bases identical to TRBD2. The DNA end is more similar to TRBJ2-7, so the J call may be wrong. Germline loops: CDR1 MGHRA, CDR2 YSYEKL. This CDR3 comprises 17 residues. In DNA, the CDR3 is TGCGCCAGCAGCCAAGTTGTAGCGGGAGGACAGTCCTACGAGCAGTACTTC. Protein sequence: CASSQVVAGGQSYEQYF.

The rearrangement links TRBV10-3 to TRBJ2-7; perhaps TRBD2 as D (7 bases). The CDR3 loop spans 14 amino acids. Germline-derived CDR1 and CDR2 are ENHRY and SYGVKD. The V end lost 3 bases, the J end lost 4 bases, and 13 bases lay between the germline ends. The CDR3: CAISEGGGPYEQYF. CDR3 coding DNA: TGTGCCATCAGTGAAGGGGGGGGACCTTACGAGCAGTACTTC.

A single count supports this clone. V and J are TRBV2 and TRBJ2-1; tentative D call: TRBD1 (5 bases). The V end lost 10 bases, the J end lost 1 base, and 14 bases lay between the germline ends. CDR3 length equals 14 residues. Germline V gives CDR1 SNHLY, CDR2 FYNNEI. CDR3 region: CATNRRPSYNEQFF. The CDR3 DNA is TGTGCCACTAACAGGCGCCCTTCCTACAATGAGCAGTTCTTC.

The chain uses TRBV7-9 and TRBJ2-7, with D tentatively TRBD1 (7 bases). Germline loops: CDR1 SEHNR, CDR2 FQNEAQ (reference sequence). V lost 4 bases and J 3 bases, leaving 19 bases between the germline ends. The CDR3 is 16 amino acids. The CDR3 protein is CASSSYEGGTDYEQYF. Here the CDR3 DNA reads TGTGCCAGCAGCTCTTATGAAGGGGGGACAGACTACGAGCAGTACTTC.

This chain connects TRBV27 to TRBJ2-7; the D gene could be TRBD1 or TRBD2 (7 bases each). V lost 5 bases and J 4 bases, leaving 12 bases between the germline ends. Germline V CDR1 and CDR2: MNHEY, SMNVEV (reference sequence). CDR3 length: 13 residues. The CDR3 spells CASSNQGGYEQYF. The DNA of the CDR3 is TGTGCCAGCAGTAACCAGGGGGGGTACGAGCAGTACTTC.

The chain combines TRBV6-5 with TRBJ1-1, with 9 bases lining up with TRBD1. Trimming took 2 bases from V and 4 from J; bases not matched to a gene: 2. CDR3 size: 14 residues. CDR1 MNHEY and CDR2 SVGAGI come from the germline V gene. CDR3 loop: CASSYEQGATEAFF. The CDR3 DNA is TGTGCCAGCAGTTACGAACAGGGGGCCACTGAAGCTTTCTTT.

The chain employs TRBV29-1 and TRBJ2-1; D might be TRBD1 or TRBD2, each matching 5 bases. V lost 1 base, J lost 0 bases, and 13 bases lay in between. This CDR3 is 16 amino acids long. Germline V gives CDR1 SQVTM, CDR2 ANQGSEA. CDR3 in DNA: TGCAGCGTTGAAGCCCTGCCAGGGAGCTCCTACAATGAGCAGTTCTTC. Amino acids: CSVEALPGSSYNEQFF.

This chain connects TRBV19 to TRBJ2-5; TRBD2 matches 10 bases. The CDR3 length is 19 residues. CDR1 is LNHDA and CDR2 is SQIVND in the germline V gene (reference sequence). Trimming took 1 base from V and 0 from J; bases not matched to a gene: 11. This chain's CDR3 is CASSIVGTSGMPYQETQYF. CDR3 in DNA: TGTGCCAGTAGTATAGTGGGTACTAGCGGGATGCCGTACCAAGAGACCCAGTACTTC.

The chain recombines TRBV27 with TRBJ1-5; D ambiguous. Germline V CDR1 and CDR2: MNHEY, SMNVEV (reference sequence). CDR3 length equals 14 residues. V shed 1 base and J shed 5 bases, with 9 bases lying between them. The CDR3 is CASSLFGRYQPQHF. The CDR3 bases are TGTGCCAGCAGTTTATTTGGGAGATATCAGCCCCAGCATTTT.

The rearrangement joins TRBV19 to TRBJ1-1, with a possible D match to TRBD1 (5 bases). The CDR3 spans 12 residues. V lost 8 bases and J lost 5, with 12 bases in between. Germline CDR1 and CDR2: LNHDA and SQIVND (reference sequence). The CDR3 coding sequence is TGTGCCAGTGGGTGGGGGAGAACTGAAGCTTTCTTT. This codes for CASGWGRTEAFF.